The 5 T cell receptor beta chains below were found in one sample sequenced in a study of T cell responses to AZD1222 COVID-19 vaccine. This table comes from immunoSEQ multiplex PCR, and its TCRdb copy is limited to in-frame clones, with some not included. The sample shows some 110,000 clones, over 75% of them seen only once. Sequencing used peripheral blood, obtained on day 0 of AZD1222 vaccination. The receptors here all came from an adult in good health.

Notes on this clone: A single base separates this from a much larger clone, so it may be a read error. The J gene is TRBJ2-2, the V gene TRBV7-9; TRBD2 is a possible D gene (6 bases). The CDR3 spans 16 residues. The V and J ends lost 1 base and 2 bases respectively, with 11 bases between them. Germline V gene lookup returns CDR1 SEHNR and CDR2 FQNEAQ (reference sequence). DNA of the CDR3: TGTGCCAGCAGCTTAGGGGGCGGGATCAACACCGGGGAGCTGTTTTTT. Amino acid sequence: CASSLGGGINTGELFF.

This chain connects TRBV27 to TRBJ2-5; TRBD1 aligns across 9 bases. V shed 3 bases, J shed 7 bases, and the junction held 6 bases outside the gene matches. This CDR3 is built from 14 residues. Germline lookup yields CDR1 MNHEY and CDR2 SMNVEV (reference sequence). This chain's CDR3 is CASSFTGGGMTQYF. The CDR3 DNA reads TGTGCCAGCAGTTTCACAGGGGGCGGAATGACCCAGTACTTC.

The chain couples TRBV29-1 to TRBJ2-1; no clear D gene. V lost 4 bases to trimming and J lost 0 bases, with 10 bases between them. The CDR3 length is 14 residues. The V gene's germline CDR1 is SQVTM and CDR2 ANQGSEA. In nucleotides, the CDR3 is TGCAGCGTTGCGACCTCGAGCTCCTACAATGAGCAGTTCTTC. Residues: CSVATSSSYNEQFF.

V usage is TRBV15 and J usage is TRBJ1-1; no firm D call. The CDR3 length is 15 residues. Germline V gene sequence: CDR1 LNHNV, CDR2 YYDKDF (reference sequence). V was clipped by 2 bases and J by 1 base, with 11 bases between them. CDR3 protein: CATSRSKRGNTEAFF. The CDR3 DNA follows: TGTGCCACCAGCAGATCGAAACGGGGGAACACTGAAGCTTTCTTT.

The chain is built from TRBV5-1 and TRBJ2-6; TRBD1 is a possible D gene (6 bases). V lost 3 bases, J lost 0 bases, and 16 bases lay in between. CDR1 is SGHRS and CDR2 is YFSETQ in the germline V gene. CDR3 length equals 18 residues. The CDR3 protein is CASSWGTSRTSGANVLTF. CDR3 coding DNA: TGCGCCAGCAGCTGGGGGACATCTCGAACCTCTGGGGCCAACGTCCTGACTTTC.